Listed here are 17 T cell receptor beta chains from one sample, sequenced in a study of blood T cell repertoires in COVID-19. Sequencing used immunoSEQ multiplex PCR; TCRdb keeps in-frame clones, though not all of them. This table has about 240,000 clones, roughly four fifths appearing once. Sequencing was carried out using peripheral blood. The receptors shown here come from a man in his thirties or forties who had recovered from COVID-19.

CDR3 sequence reads: CASSDRGIQPQHF. The CDR3 bases are TGTGCCAGCAGTGACAGGGGTATTCAGCCCCAGCATTTT. The chain couples TRBV6-6 to TRBJ1-5, with 8 bases that match TRBD1. The CDR3 consists of 13 residues. Germline V gene data show CDR1 as MNHNY and CDR2 as SVGAGI (reference sequence). V dropped 5 bases and J dropped 6; count of bases not matched to a gene: 3.

This chain joins TRBV7-9 and TRBJ1-3; D is undetermined. The CDR3 has 15 amino acids. Germline V CDR1 and CDR2: SEHNR, FQNEAQ (reference sequence). Trimming left V 2 bases short and J 0 bases short, with 8 bases between. CDR3 in amino acids: CASSLIGVSGNTIYF. The CDR3 DNA is TGTGCCAGCAGCTTAATCGGGGTCTCTGGAAACACCATATATTTT.

This clone occurred once. V and J are TRBV10-2 and TRBJ2-2, with 8 bases matching TRBD2. Losses at the gene ends were 2 bases for V and 12 bases for J; bases not matched to a gene: 11. The germline V gene has CDR1 WSHSY and CDR2 SAAADI. The CDR3 length is 15 residues. The CDR3 region is CASSEGEAGAHKLFF. CDR3 DNA sequence: TGCGCCAGCAGTGAGGGAGAAGCGGGGGCCCATAAGCTGTTTTTT.

This clone was detected once. V gene TRBV5-8 combines with J gene TRBJ2-2; D remains ambiguous. This CDR3 region has 13 residues. Germline CDR1 and CDR2: SGHTS and YDEGEE. V was pared by 0 bases and J by 7 bases, with 7 bases between. The CDR3 nucleotides are TGTGCCAGCAGCTTGGTCCTGTTCGGGGAGCTGTTTTTT. Translating gives CASSLVLFGELFF. Variable domain in full (rest from reference TRBV5-8 and TRBJ2-2): EAGVTQSPTHLIKTRGQQATLRCSPISGHTSVYWYQQALGLGLQFLLWYDEGEERNRGNFPPRFSGRQFPNYSSELNVNALELEDSALYLCASSLVLFGELFFGEGSRLTVL.

The gene calls are TRBV7-9 and TRBJ1-1; TRBD1 agrees at 7 bases. Germline values: CDR1 SEHNR, CDR2 FQNEAQ (reference sequence). V lost 6 bases, J lost 0 bases, and 7 bases stayed unmatched. This CDR3 is built from 15 residues. This CDR3 reads CASSLEGQMNTEAFF. The CDR3 DNA reads TGTGCCAGCAGTTTGGAGGGACAGATGAACACTGAAGCTTTCTTT.

The CDR3 region is CASSQVTGKNSPLHF. In DNA form, the CDR3 reads TGTGCCAGCAGCCAAGTGACAGGGAAGAATTCACCCCTCCACTTT. V and J are TRBV5-5 and TRBJ1-6; 7 nucleotides agree with TRBD1. Germline V lookup: CDR1 SGHKS, CDR2 YYEKEE (reference sequence). The CDR3 loop spans 15 amino acids. With 4 bases clipped from V and 7 bases from J, the junction kept 8 bases outside the gene matches.

J is TRBJ2-1 and V is TRBV7-2; perhaps TRBD2 as D (5 bases). This CDR3 has 16 residues. Germline CDR1 reads SGHTA; CDR2 reads FQGNSA. Trimming took 5 bases from V and 0 from J, leaving 14 bases between them. The CDR3 region is CASSASGLASYNEQFF. The CDR3 DNA sequence: TGTGCCAGCAGCGCCTCTGGGCTAGCCTCCTACAATGAGCAGTTCTTC.

V is TRBV4-2 and J is TRBJ2-1; 10 bases are a match to TRBD2. V lost 1 base and J lost 6; bases outside the gene matches: 6. In germline, CDR1 is LGHNA, CDR2 YNFKEQ. This CDR3 contains 16 residues. The CDR3 sequence is CASSQGFASGGNEQFF. In nucleotides, the CDR3 is TGTGCCAGCAGCCAAGGGTTCGCTAGCGGGGGCAATGAGCAGTTCTTC.

The rearrangement uses TRBV10-3 and TRBJ1-5; no clear D. CDR1 and CDR2 from the germline V gene are ENHRY and SYGVKD. V dropped 0 bases and J dropped 0 bases, with 12 bases sitting between them. The CDR3 runs to 17 residues. DNA for the CDR3: TGTGCCATCAGTGAGTCATACAGAAAAGGTAGCAATCAGCCCCAGCATTTT. This translates into CAISESYRKGSNQPQHF.

The rearrangement links TRBV7-8 to TRBJ1-4; D is unresolved. The CDR3 contains 14 residues. V was pared by 5 bases and J by 7 bases, with 14 bases between. The V gene's germline CDR1 is SGHVS and CDR2 FQNEAQ. The CDR3 loop reads CASSNRLGSEKLFF. The CDR3 DNA sequence: TGTGCCAGCAGCAACCGACTCGGCAGTGAAAAACTGTTTTTT.

The CDR3 nucleotides read TGTGCCAGCAGCTTAAGGAGACAGGGGGGGGAAAAACTGTTTTTT. Amino acid sequence: CASSLRRQGGEKLFF. The gene calls are TRBV5-4 and TRBJ1-4; TRBD1 aligns across 9 bases. With 2 bases clipped from V and 8 bases from J, the junction kept 7 bases outside the gene matches. The CDR3 sequence is 15 residues long. The germline V gene encodes CDR1 SGHNT and CDR2 YYREEE (reference sequence).

The count of this clone is one. The chain joins TRBV6-5 to TRBJ2-2; TRBD1 is a possible D gene (6 bases). Trimming cost V 6 bases and J 3 bases, with 14 bases left between them. The CDR3 consists of 15 residues. Germline CDR1 reads MNHEY; CDR2 reads SVGAGI. CDR3 loop: CASSNRERDTGELFF. The CDR3 nucleotides read TGTGCCAGCAGCAACAGGGAGAGGGACACCGGGGAGCTGTTTTTT.

This chain uses TRBV11-2 with TRBJ2-3, with TRBD2 identical over 10 bases. Unmatched junction bases numbered 4, after V lost 1 base and J lost 0 bases. Looked up from germline, CDR1 is SGHAT and CDR2 is FQNNGV. The CDR3 has 17 residues. This CDR3 reads CASSLVWTSGSTDTQYF. The CDR3 bases are TGTGCCAGCAGCTTAGTCTGGACTAGCGGCAGCACAGATACGCAGTATTTT.

The chain recombines TRBV7-3 with TRBJ2-3, with TRBD2 matching 7 bases. The CDR3 is 15 residues long. Germline CDR1 reads SGHTA; CDR2 reads FQGTGA. With 5 bases clipped from V and 2 bases from J, the junction kept 7 bases outside the gene matches. CDR3 bases: TGTGCCAGCAGCCTTCAAGCGGGGAACACAGATACGCAGTATTTT. It translates to CASSLQAGNTDTQYF.

The chain combines TRBV6-5 with TRBJ1-1, with D hard to call. V lost 7 bases, J lost 7 bases, and 16 bases lay in between. This CDR3 spans 13 amino acids. The germline gives CDR1 MNHEY, CDR2 SVGAGI. CDR3 in DNA: TGTGCCAGCATCCTCGACAATTTCGGTGAAGCTTTCTTT. Translated: CASILDNFGEAFF.

The genes are TRBV12-3 or TRBV12-4 and TRBJ2-5, with 8 bases identical to TRBD2. V was pared by 6 bases and J by 7 bases, with 7 bases of the junction left unmatched. The CDR3 is made up of 13 amino acids. In DNA form, the CDR3 reads TGTGCCAGCAGCCCGGGGGGGGCCGGGACCCAGTACTTC. Its protein product is CASSPGGAGTQYF.

A note on this clone: An end of the junction differs from the germline gene, which may be a read error. The chain couples TRBV6-5 to TRBJ2-3; no reliable D call. The CDR3 has 14 residues. Germline-derived CDR1 and CDR2 are MNHEY and SVGAGI. This CDR3 reads CASSDSGSADTQYF. The CDR3 DNA reads as TGTGCCAGCAGTGACTCCGGGTCAGCCGATACGCAGTATTTT.